This TCR beta chain was profiled in a study of T cell clusters in autoimmune cytopenias. Study-wide results and caveats: TRB repertoire shifts in secondary cytopenia and chronic lymphocytic leukemia mostly reflected lymphoma, not autoimmunity.

This clonotype is called medium-sized based on its frequency. What it binds is unknown. TRB was amplified from approximately 230 ng of peripheral blood genomic DNA per sample. This CDR3 contains 14 residues. CDR1 is MNHNY, CDR2 SVGAGI, per germline (reference sequence). TRB was amplified by touch-down multiplex PCR, primer pools A and B combined. TCRdb re-called the multiplex PCR reads; every CDR3 protein appears as one record, without DNA. This sample contains about a thousand distinct CDR3 sequences. This TCR derives from a human donor with an autoimmune cytopenia or autoimmune hepatitis (not recorded which). The chain employs TRBV6-6 and TRBJ2-1; TCRdb gives TRBD1 as the D gene, but with no DNA this cannot be confirmed. The sample taken for sequencing was peripheral blood. The CDR3 protein is CASRTGGDWYEQFF.